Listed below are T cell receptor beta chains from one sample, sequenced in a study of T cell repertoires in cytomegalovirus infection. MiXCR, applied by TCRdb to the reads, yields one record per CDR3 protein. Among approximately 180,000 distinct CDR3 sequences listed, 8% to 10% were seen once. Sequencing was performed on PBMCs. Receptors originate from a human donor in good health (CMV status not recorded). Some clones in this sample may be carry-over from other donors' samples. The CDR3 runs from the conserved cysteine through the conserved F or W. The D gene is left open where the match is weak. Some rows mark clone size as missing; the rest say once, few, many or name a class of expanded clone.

CDR3: CASSLARELPYEQYF
DNA: TGTGCCAGCAGCTTAGCGCGGGAACTTCCCTACGAGCAGTACTTC
size: many
V: TRBV7-2
J: TRBJ2-7
D: .

CDR3: CASSLYGQGDYNEQFF
DNA: TGCGCCAGCAGCTTGTATGGGCAGGGGGATTACAATGAGCAGTTCTTC
size: .
V: TRBV5-1
J: TRBJ2-1
D: TRBD1

CDR3: CASSIWVNTEAFF
DNA: TGTGCCAGTAGTATATGGGTGAACACTGAAGCTTTCTTT
size: many
V: TRBV19
J: TRBJ1-1
D: .

CDR3: CASSWRTSGGARNEQFF
DNA: TGTGCCAGCAGCTGGCGGACTAGCGGGGGGGCCCGTAATGAGCAGTTCTTC
size: many
V: TRBV11-2
J: TRBJ2-1
D: TRBD2

CDR3: CASSFPTTGTSGGILSYEQYF
DNA: TGTGCCAGCAGTTTCCCTACCACGGGGACTAGCGGGGGTATTTTGTCCTACGAGCAGTACTTC
size: few
V: TRBV28
J: TRBJ2-7
D: TRBD2

CDR3: CSVAGYGYTF
DNA: TGCAGCGTTGCGGGCTATGGCTACACCTTC
size: .
V: TRBV29-1
J: TRBJ1-2
D: .

CDR3: CSARAVGGGTEAFF
DNA: TGCAGTGCTAGAGCGGTGGGGGGGGGGACTGAAGCTTTCTTT
size: .
V: TRBV20-1
J: TRBJ1-1
D: .

CDR3: CASSPIEGQPQHF
DNA: TGTGCCAGCAGCCCCATCGAGGGCCAGCCCCAGCATTTT
size: many
V: TRBV12-3/TRBV12-4
J: TRBJ1-5
D: .

CDR3: CSAISVTSSYNEQFF
DNA: TGCAGTGCTATTTCGGTGACTAGCTCCTACAATGAGCAGTTCTTC
size: few
V: TRBV20-1
J: TRBJ2-1
D: .

CDR3: CASSIRDVNQPQHF
DNA: TGTGCCAGCAGCATACGGGACGTCAATCAGCCCCAGCATTTT
size: many
V: TRBV7-2
J: TRBJ1-5
D: .

CDR3: CASSADWGGYTF
DNA: TGTGCCAGCAGCGCGGACTGGGGAGGCTACACCTTC
size: .
V: TRBV5-6
J: TRBJ1-2
D: .

CDR3: CASSQSLAGGGNEQFF
DNA: TGCGCCAGCAGCCAAAGCCTAGCGGGGGGCGGGAATGAGCAGTTCTTC
size: few
V: TRBV4-3
J: TRBJ2-1
D: TRBD2